A single sample is the source of the 20 T cell receptor beta chains below, sequenced in a study of long-term antiretroviral therapy in people with HIV. At the survey level, the v3.0 immunoSEQ assay was run. Sequencing used immunoSEQ multiplex PCR; TCRdb keeps in-frame clones, though not all of them. The sample includes over 25,000 clones, about 85% of them seen just once. The sequencing used unsorted PBMCs, collected 1.1 years after starting antiretroviral therapy. These receptors came from a man aged 18 to 30 with HIV.

The chain is built from TRBV10-3 and TRBJ2-7, with TRBD1 matching 12 bases. Germline CDR1 reads ENHRY; CDR2 reads SYGVKD. J gave up 5 bases and V 4 bases, and 9 bases lay outside the gene matches. The CDR3 runs 16 residues. CDR3 coding DNA: TGTGCCATCAGTGGACCGGGACAGGGGGCGGGGAACGAGCAGTACTTC. Protein product: CAISGPGQGAGNEQYF.

The chain uses TRBV7-9 and TRBJ1-2; 7 bases fit TRBD1. Germline CDR1 reads SEHNR; CDR2 reads FQNEAQ (reference sequence). The CDR3 spans 15 residues. With V trimmed by 5 bases and J by 2 bases, 8 bases remained unmatched. CDR3 coding DNA: TGTGCCAGCAGCGGCGACAGGGTAGCAAACTATGGCTACACCTTC. Its protein is CASSGDRVANYGYTF.

This sequence joins TRBV7-3 and TRBJ1-1; D gene unclear. V shed 0 bases and J shed 1 base, with 15 bases lying between them. The germline gives CDR1 SGHTA, CDR2 FQGTGA. The CDR3 runs to 17 residues. The CDR3 sequence: CASSLTTLIHSNTEAFF. The CDR3 nucleotides read TGTGCCAGCAGCTTAACAACGCTGATCCACTCGAACACTGAAGCTTTCTTT.

The J gene is TRBJ2-1, the V gene TRBV5-4; TRBD2 aligns across 10 bases. The CDR3 runs 16 residues. Per germline, CDR1 SGHNT and CDR2 YYREEE (reference sequence). V was clipped by 4 bases and J by 5 bases; unmatched bases: 9. CDR3 nucleotides: TGTGCCAGCAGCAGGGCCGGACTAGCGGAAAACAATGAGCAGTTCTTC. This translates into CASSRAGLAENNEQFF.

J is TRBJ1-4 and V is TRBV4-1; the D gene is possibly TRBD1 (5 bases). The CDR3 length is 18 residues. Per the germline V gene, CDR1 is MGHRA and CDR2 is YSYEKL. With 0 bases removed from V and 4 bases from J, the gap between germline ends came to 18 bases. The CDR3 DNA is TGCGCCAGCAGCCAAGATCCTATCCTTAGGGGTTTTAATGAAAAACTGTTTTTT. Protein sequence: CASSQDPILRGFNEKLFF.

The CDR3 DNA is TGCGCCAGCAGCCAACGGACAGGGAGCAATGGCTACACCTTC. As protein: CASSQRTGSNGYTF. The J gene is TRBJ1-2, the V gene TRBV4-3, with 8 bases fitting TRBD1. With V trimmed by 2 bases and J by 6 bases, 5 bases remained unmatched. CDR1 is LGHNA, CDR2 YSLEER, per germline. This CDR3 region has 14 residues.

The CDR3 DNA reads TGTGCCAGCAGTTACGGGACTATGGGGGGTGAGCAGTTCTTC. Translating gives CASSYGTMGGEQFF. The rearrangement uses TRBV5-6 and TRBJ2-1; 7 nucleotides line up with TRBD2. The CDR3 length is 14 residues. V trimming: 5 bases; J trimming: 9 bases; junction bases outside the gene matches: 11. From germline, CDR1 is SGHDT and CDR2 YYEEEE.

The chain combines TRBV10-3 with TRBJ2-5, with a weak D call TRBD1 (5 bases). The CDR3 is made up of 12 amino acids. The germline V and J ends were trimmed by 7 bases and 4 bases, with 10 bases remaining between them. CDR1 and CDR2 from the germline V gene are ENHRY and SYGVKD. The DNA of the CDR3 is TGTGCCATCAATAGTGGGGCAGAGACCCAGTACTTC. This sequence encodes CAINSGAETQYF.

The CDR3 nucleotides are TGTGCCAGCACCCTTCCGAGCGGGGGGGCCGCCGGGGAGCTGTTTTTT. This sequence encodes CASTLPSGGAAGELFF. The V and J genes are TRBV5-4 and TRBJ2-2; 10 bases map to TRBD2. Germline V gene data show CDR1 as SGHNT and CDR2 as YYREEE (reference sequence). The CDR3 covers 16 residues. The J segment lost 6 bases and the V segment lost 6 bases, leaving 11 bases of the junction unmatched.

The rearrangement links TRBV4-1 to TRBJ1-2; 8 bases map to TRBD1. The CDR3 totals 14 residues. Unmatched junction bases numbered 8, after V lost 3 bases and J lost 8 bases. Germline CDR1 reads MGHRA; CDR2 reads YSYEKL. CDR3 nucleotides: TGCGCCAGCAGCCACCCAGGACAGGGAGGCGGCTACACCTTC. Its protein product is CASSHPGQGGGYTF.

V is TRBV19 and J is TRBJ2-7; D possibly corresponds to TRBD1 (5 bases). Trimming stripped 2 bases from V and 2 bases from J, with 13 bases between. Germline lookup yields CDR1 LNHDA and CDR2 SQIVND (reference sequence). CDR3 length equals 15 residues. The CDR3 nucleotides are TGTGCCAGTAGTATACAGGGTTACGGAACCTACGAGCAGTACTTC. It codes for CASSIQGYGTYEQYF.

V and J are TRBV10-3 and TRBJ2-3; 9 bases align to TRBD1. Germline V gene sequence: CDR1 ENHRY, CDR2 SYGVKD. The trim removed 6 bases at V and 10 bases at J, leaving 5 bases unmatched. The CDR3 runs to 12 residues. The CDR3 coding sequence is TGTGCCATCAGAAGGACAGGGGAGGCGCAGTATTTT. Translation: CAIRRTGEAQYF.

The CDR3 nucleotides read TGTGCCACTACCCGACAGATCGCTGGCTACACCTTC. Translating gives CATTRQIAGYTF. The chain is built from TRBV7-9 and TRBJ1-2; the D gene is possibly TRBD1 (5 bases). CDR1 is SEHNR and CDR2 is FQNEAQ in the germline V gene (reference sequence). The V end lost 10 bases, the J end lost 7 bases, and 16 bases lay between the germline ends. The CDR3 sequence is 12 residues long.

V gene TRBV10-1 combines with J gene TRBJ1-1, with no clear D. The CDR3 has 16 residues. Germline V gene sequence: CDR1 WNHNN, CDR2 SYGVQD (reference sequence). V was cut by 1 base and J by 1 base, with 13 bases left in between. CDR3 amino acids: CASSEFVGFSNTEAFF. CDR3 in DNA: TGCGCCAGCAGTGAGTTTGTCGGGTTCTCGAACACTGAAGCTTTCTTT.

The CDR3 coding sequence is TGTGCCAGCAGCGAAACCAGGACTAGCGGGAGGGCAACCGAGCAGTACTTC. Protein product: CASSETRTSGRATEQYF. The rearrangement uses TRBV7-8 and TRBJ2-7; 15 positions agree with TRBD2. Per germline, CDR1 SGHVS and CDR2 FQNEAQ. With 5 bases clipped from V and 6 bases from J, the junction kept 11 bases outside the gene matches. The CDR3 runs to 17 residues. Together with reference TRBV7-8 and TRBJ2-7, the CDR3 gives the full variable domain: GAGVSQSPRYKVAKRGQDVALRCDPISGHVSLFWYQQALGQGPEFLTYFQNEAQLDKSGLPSDRFFAERPEGSVSTLKIQRTQQEDSAVYLCASSETRTSGRATEQYFGPGTRLTVT.

The V call is TRBV28, the J call TRBJ2-7; TRBD1 aligns across 7 bases. The V gene end was trimmed by 7 bases and the J gene end by 1 base; junction bases not matched to a gene: 13. CDR3 size: 16 residues. CDR1 MDHEN and CDR2 SYDVKM come from the germline V gene. CDR3 region: CASIPRDSLSSYEQYF. CDR3 coding DNA: TGTGCCAGCATCCCACGGGACAGCCTGTCTTCCTACGAGCAGTACTTC.

The chain uses TRBV2 and TRBJ2-2, with 13 bases aligning to TRBD2. The V and J ends lost 10 bases and 6 bases, in that order; junction bases with no gene match: 8. The V gene's germline CDR1 is SNHLY and CDR2 FYNNEI. CDR3 length: 15 amino acids. CDR3 protein: CATLAGGLRAGELFF. Here the CDR3 DNA reads TGTGCCACACTAGCGGGGGGGCTGAGGGCCGGGGAGCTGTTTTTT.

V gene TRBV28 combines with J gene TRBJ2-7; TRBD1 or TRBD2 may be the D gene (5 bases each). This CDR3 comprises 17 residues. The germline V and J ends were trimmed by 4 bases and 2 bases, with 21 bases remaining between them. CDR1 is MDHEN and CDR2 is SYDVKM in the germline V gene. In DNA, the CDR3 is TGTGCCAGCAGTTATTTAATCTCGGGACGAGACACCTACGAGCAGTACTTC. Amino acids: CASSYLISGRDTYEQYF.

The table lists this clone with a count of one. The V call is TRBV28, the J call TRBJ1-2, with 9 bases that match TRBD1. This CDR3 region has 17 residues. Germline lookup yields CDR1 MDHEN and CDR2 SYDVKM. The J segment lost 4 bases and the V segment lost 4 bases, leaving 13 bases of the junction unmatched. DNA of the CDR3: TGTGCCAGCAGTTGGACAGGGGCATCCCTAGGGGGCTATGGCTACACCTTC. This gives the protein CASSWTGASLGGYGYTF.

The chain combines TRBV19 with TRBJ2-5, with D possibly matching TRBD1 (8 bases). The ends were cut back, 4 bases at V and 3 bases at J, with 18 bases in the middle. The germline gives CDR1 LNHDA, CDR2 SQIVND (reference sequence). The CDR3 is made up of 16 amino acids. The CDR3 coding sequence is TGTGCCAGTAGTAGCCCTGGACAGGGAGGGAAAGAGACCCAGTACTTC. Its protein is CASSSPGQGGKETQYF.